Below are 13 T cell receptor beta chains sequenced from a single sample in a study of blood T cell repertoires in COVID-19. Sequencing was performed with immunoSEQ multiplex PCR; in TCRdb, only in-frame clones are kept and a portion is missing. The sample yields just over 300,000 clones, approximately 83% seen once. The specimen sequenced was PBMCs or T cells enriched from blood (not recorded which). The receptors derive from a man in his thirties or forties who had recovered from COVID-19.

The rearrangement uses TRBV7-9 and TRBJ1-4; 10 positions match TRBD1. V shed 4 bases and J 3 bases; nucleotides not matched to a gene: 14. CDR3 length: 19 residues. Germline V lookup: CDR1 SEHNR, CDR2 FQNEAQ (reference sequence). Here the CDR3 DNA reads TGTGCCAGCAGCTCACCGCAGTTGACAGGGGGCTTATCTAATGAAAAACTGTTTTTT. Encoded protein: CASSSPQLTGGLSNEKLFF.

The chain couples TRBV27 to TRBJ1-6; 7 bases are shared with TRBD1. This CDR3 region has 16 residues. CDR1 is MNHEY and CDR2 is SMNVEV in the germline V gene (reference sequence). V trimming: 2 bases; J trimming: 0 bases; junction bases outside the gene matches: 1. Here the CDR3 reads CASSLRTGSYNSPLHF. As DNA, the CDR3 is TGTGCCAGCAGTTTAAGGACAGGCTCCTATAATTCACCCCTCCACTTT.

The chain joins TRBV4-1 to TRBJ2-7; the D is unclear. V was shortened by 1 base and J by 2 bases, with 12 bases between the two germline ends. The CDR3 length is 15 residues. Germline-derived CDR1 and CDR2 are MGHRA and YSYEKL. CDR3 in amino acids: CASSQGLAATYEQYF. The CDR3 DNA sequence: TGCGCCAGCAGCCAAGGACTTGCGGCAACCTACGAGCAGTACTTC.

The J gene is TRBJ1-5, the V gene TRBV5-1; D call uncertain. V was cut by 4 bases and J by 2 bases, with 13 bases left in between. The CDR3 consists of 15 residues. Per germline, CDR1 SGHRS and CDR2 YFSETQ. DNA for the CDR3: TGCGCCAGCAGCGCGGCCCCCGGGGGCAATCAGCCCCAGCATTTT. This translates into CASSAAPGGNQPQHF.

The genes are TRBV18 and TRBJ2-1; possibly TRBD2 for D (6 bases). The CDR3 sequence is 13 residues long. Germline CDR1 is KGHSH and CDR2 is LQKENI. The V end lost 6 bases, the J end lost 7 bases, and 13 bases lay between the germline ends. CDR3 in amino acids: CASSPGLSNEQFF. Here the CDR3 DNA reads TGTGCCAGCTCTCCAGGACTATCAAATGAGCAGTTCTTC.

V is TRBV6-5 and J is TRBJ2-7; TRBD2 agrees at 7 bases. This CDR3 comprises 12 residues. Losses at the gene ends were 5 bases for V and 6 bases for J; bases not matched to a gene: 4. The germline V gene encodes CDR1 MNHEY and CDR2 SVGAGI. The CDR3 nucleotides read TGTGCCAGCAGTCGGACTAGATCCGAGCAGTACTTC. Its protein product is CASSRTRSEQYF.

The chain is built from TRBV5-4 and TRBJ2-1, with 12 bases lining up with TRBD1. CDR1 is SGHNT, CDR2 YYREEE, per germline (reference sequence). V lost 3 bases, J lost 1 base, and 8 bases stayed unmatched. The CDR3 is 18 amino acids. The CDR3 nucleotides read TGTGCCAGCAGCTCAAGGGACAGGGGGCGCGGGTCCTACAATGAGCAGTTCTTC. Translation gives CASSSRDRGRGSYNEQFF.

V is TRBV5-1 and J is TRBJ1-3; the match to TRBD1 covers 10 bases. V lost 3 bases to trimming and J lost 7 bases; unmatched junction nucleotides: 1. This CDR3 is 13 amino acids long. CDR1 SGHRS and CDR2 YFSETQ come from the germline V gene. CDR3 in DNA: TGCGCCAGCAGCTGGGGACAGGGGAACACCATATATTTT. Amino acid sequence: CASSWGQGNTIYF.

The chain links TRBV5-6 to TRBJ2-7; 8 nucleotides align to TRBD2. The junction had 3 bases not matched to a gene; V was cut back by 1 base and J by 3 bases. CDR3 length: 14 amino acids. Germline V gene lookup returns CDR1 SGHDT and CDR2 YYEEEE. CDR3 sequence: CASSLTGRGYEQYF. Written as DNA, the CDR3 is TGTGCCAGCAGCTTGACCGGGAGGGGCTACGAGCAGTACTTC.

The chain employs TRBV18 and TRBJ2-2; tentative D call: TRBD2 (6 bases). This CDR3 is 15 amino acids long. V was shortened by 6 bases and J by 0 bases, with 11 bases between the two germline ends. The germline CDR1 and CDR2 sequences are KGHSH and LQKENI. The CDR3 DNA reads as TGTGCCAGCTCCCCCCGGGAGTCGAACACCGGGGAGCTGTTTTTT. Translation: CASSPRESNTGELFF.

The chain couples TRBV12-5 to TRBJ2-2; 7 nucleotides agree with TRBD1. V was pared by 1 base and J by 6 bases, with 5 bases of the junction left unmatched. This CDR3 is 15 amino acids long. Germline CDR1 is LGHNT and CDR2 is FRNRAP. The DNA of the CDR3 is TGTGCTAGTGGTTTGGAACGAGGACAGGCCGGGGAGCTGTTTTTT. Its protein product is CASGLERGQAGELFF.

The chain links TRBV7-2 to TRBJ2-1, with D maybe TRBD1 (6 bases). Trimming shortened V by 1 base and J by 0 bases, and 7 bases separated the two germline ends. This CDR3 comprises 15 residues. Germline V gene lookup returns CDR1 SGHTA and CDR2 FQGNSA. The CDR3, as DNA: TGTGCCAGCAGCTTAGGGACAGCCTCCTACAATGAGCAGTTCTTC. Amino acids: CASSLGTASYNEQFF.

This rearrangement joins TRBV6-5 to TRBJ1-1; D is perhaps TRBD1 (6 bases). Germline CDR1 MNHEY, CDR2 SVGAGI. V was trimmed by 5 bases and J by 10 bases, leaving 23 bases between them. The CDR3 totals 15 residues. The CDR3 spells CASSTLQGDSVRAFF. The CDR3 bases are TGTGCCAGCAGTACTTTACAGGGCGATTCGGTTCGAGCTTTCTTT.